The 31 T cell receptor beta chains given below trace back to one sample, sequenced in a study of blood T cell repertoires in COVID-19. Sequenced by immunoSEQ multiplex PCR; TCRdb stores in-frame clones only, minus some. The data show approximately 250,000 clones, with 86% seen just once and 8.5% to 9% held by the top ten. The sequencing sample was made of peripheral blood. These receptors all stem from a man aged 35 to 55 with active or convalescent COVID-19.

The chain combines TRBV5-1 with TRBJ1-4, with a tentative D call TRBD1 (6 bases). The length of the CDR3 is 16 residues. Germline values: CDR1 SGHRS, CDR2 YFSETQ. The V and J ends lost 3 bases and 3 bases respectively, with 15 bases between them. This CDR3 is CASSSGQLHANEKLFF. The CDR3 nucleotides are TGCGCCAGCAGCTCGGGACAATTACATGCTAATGAAAAACTGTTTTTT.

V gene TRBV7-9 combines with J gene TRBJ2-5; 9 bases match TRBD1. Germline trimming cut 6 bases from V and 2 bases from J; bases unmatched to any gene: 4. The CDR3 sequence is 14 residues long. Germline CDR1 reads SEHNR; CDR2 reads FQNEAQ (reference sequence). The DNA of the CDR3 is TGTGCCAGCAGTTACGGACAGGGGCAAGAGACCCAGTACTTC. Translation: CASSYGQGQETQYF.

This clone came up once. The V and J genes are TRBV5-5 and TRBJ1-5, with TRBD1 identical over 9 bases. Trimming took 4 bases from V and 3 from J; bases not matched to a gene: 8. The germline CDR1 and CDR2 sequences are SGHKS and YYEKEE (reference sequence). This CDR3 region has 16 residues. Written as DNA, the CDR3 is TGTGCCAGCAGCCAGGCCGACAGGGGGATCAATCAGCCCCAGCATTTT. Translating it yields CASSQADRGINQPQHF.

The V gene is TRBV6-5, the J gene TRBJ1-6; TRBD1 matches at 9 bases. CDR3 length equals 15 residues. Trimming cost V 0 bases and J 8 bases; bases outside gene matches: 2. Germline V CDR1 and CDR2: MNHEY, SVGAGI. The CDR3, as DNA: TGTGCCAGCAGTTACTCACAGGGGGCGGATTCACCCCTCCACTTT. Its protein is CASSYSQGADSPLHF.

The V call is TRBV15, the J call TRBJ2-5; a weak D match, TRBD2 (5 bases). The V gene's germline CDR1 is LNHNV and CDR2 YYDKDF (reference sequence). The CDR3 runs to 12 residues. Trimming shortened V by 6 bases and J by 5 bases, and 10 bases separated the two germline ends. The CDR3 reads CATSRRGETQYF. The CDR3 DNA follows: TGTGCCACCAGTCGACGAGGGGAGACCCAGTACTTC.

The CDR3 coding sequence is TGTGCCTGGAGTGTAGTGCGGTACGAGCAGTACTTC. This sequence encodes CAWSVVRYEQYF. This chain links TRBV30 with TRBJ2-7; D ambiguous. Looked up from germline, CDR1 is GTSNPN and CDR2 is SVGIG (reference sequence). Trimming stripped 0 bases from V and 4 bases from J, with 7 bases between. The CDR3 has 12 residues.

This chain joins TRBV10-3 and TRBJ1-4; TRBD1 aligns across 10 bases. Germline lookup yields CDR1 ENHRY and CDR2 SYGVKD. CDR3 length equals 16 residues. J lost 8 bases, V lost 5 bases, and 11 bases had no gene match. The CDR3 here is CAISNPGDRGDEKLFF. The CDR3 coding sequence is TGTGCCATCAGTAACCCCGGGGACAGGGGAGACGAAAAACTGTTTTTT.

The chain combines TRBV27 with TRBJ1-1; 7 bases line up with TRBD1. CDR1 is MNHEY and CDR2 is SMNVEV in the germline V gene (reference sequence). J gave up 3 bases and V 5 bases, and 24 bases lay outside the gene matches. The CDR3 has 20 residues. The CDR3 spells CASSGDSPANPNYVHTEAFF. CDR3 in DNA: TGTGCCAGCAGTGGGGACAGTCCCGCCAACCCTAACTACGTTCACACTGAAGCTTTCTTT.

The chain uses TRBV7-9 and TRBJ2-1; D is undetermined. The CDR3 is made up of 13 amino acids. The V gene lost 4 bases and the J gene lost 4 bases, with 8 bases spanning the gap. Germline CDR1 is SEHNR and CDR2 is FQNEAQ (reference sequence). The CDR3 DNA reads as TGTGCCAGCAGCTCTTCCTCGTACAATGAGCAGTTCTTC. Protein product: CASSSSSYNEQFF.

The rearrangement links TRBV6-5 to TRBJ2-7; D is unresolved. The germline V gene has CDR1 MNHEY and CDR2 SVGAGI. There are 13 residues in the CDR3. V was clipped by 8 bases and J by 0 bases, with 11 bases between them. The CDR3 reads CASSDRSSYEQYF. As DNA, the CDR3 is TGTGCCAGCTCCGACCGGAGCTCCTACGAGCAGTACTTC.

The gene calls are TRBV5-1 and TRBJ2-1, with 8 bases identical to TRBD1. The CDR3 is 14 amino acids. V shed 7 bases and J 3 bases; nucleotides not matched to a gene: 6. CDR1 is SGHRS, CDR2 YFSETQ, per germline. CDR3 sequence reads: CASGRTGLYNEQFF. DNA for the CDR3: TGCGCCAGCGGGCGGACAGGGCTCTACAATGAGCAGTTCTTC.

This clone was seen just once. The CDR3 spells CSAKLENYNEQFF. The CDR3 region has the DNA TGCAGCGCTAAACTAGAGAACTACAATGAGCAGTTCTTC. The chain recombines TRBV29-1 with TRBJ2-1; TRBD2 might be the D (5 bases). Per the germline V gene, CDR1 is SQVTM and CDR2 is ANQGSEA. Trimming shortened V by 7 bases and J by 3 bases, and 13 bases separated the two germline ends. The CDR3 consists of 13 residues.

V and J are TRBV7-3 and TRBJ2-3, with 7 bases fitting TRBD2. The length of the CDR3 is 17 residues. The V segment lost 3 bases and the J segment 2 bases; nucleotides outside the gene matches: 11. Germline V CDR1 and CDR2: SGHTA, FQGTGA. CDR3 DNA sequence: TGTGCCAGCAGCTTCGGACTAGGTTCCACCGACACAGATACGCAGTATTTT. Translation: CASSFGLGSTDTDTQYF.

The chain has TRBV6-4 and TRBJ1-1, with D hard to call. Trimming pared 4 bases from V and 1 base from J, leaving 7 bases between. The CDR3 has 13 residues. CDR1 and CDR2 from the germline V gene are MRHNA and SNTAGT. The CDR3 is CASSVVANTEAFF. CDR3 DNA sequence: TGTGCCAGCAGTGTAGTTGCGAACACTGAAGCTTTCTTT.

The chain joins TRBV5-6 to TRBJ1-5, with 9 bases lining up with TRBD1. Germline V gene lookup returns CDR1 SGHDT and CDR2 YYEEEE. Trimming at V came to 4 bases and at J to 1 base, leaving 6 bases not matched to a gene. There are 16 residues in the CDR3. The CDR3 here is CASSLRQGGSNQPQHF. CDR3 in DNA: TGTGCCAGCAGCCTCAGACAGGGGGGAAGCAATCAGCCCCAGCATTTT. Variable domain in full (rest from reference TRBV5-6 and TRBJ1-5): DAGVTQSPTHLIKTRGQQVTLRCSPKSGHDTVSWYQQALGQGPQFIFQYYEEEERQRGNFPDRFSGHQFPNYSSELNVNALLLGDSALYLCASSLRQGGSNQPQHFGDGTRLSIL.

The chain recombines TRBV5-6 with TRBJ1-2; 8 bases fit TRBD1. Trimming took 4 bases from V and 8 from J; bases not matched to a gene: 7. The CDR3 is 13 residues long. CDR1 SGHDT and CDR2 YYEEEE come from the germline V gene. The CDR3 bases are TGTGCCAGCAGCATACCTCAGGGGGCAGGCTACACCTTC. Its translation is CASSIPQGAGYTF.

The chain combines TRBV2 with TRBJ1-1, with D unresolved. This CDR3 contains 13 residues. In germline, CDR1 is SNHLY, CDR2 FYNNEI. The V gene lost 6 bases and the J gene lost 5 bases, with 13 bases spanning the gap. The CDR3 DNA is TGTGCCAGCAGCAGGACCCCGGGGACTGAAGCTTTCTTT. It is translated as CASSRTPGTEAFF.

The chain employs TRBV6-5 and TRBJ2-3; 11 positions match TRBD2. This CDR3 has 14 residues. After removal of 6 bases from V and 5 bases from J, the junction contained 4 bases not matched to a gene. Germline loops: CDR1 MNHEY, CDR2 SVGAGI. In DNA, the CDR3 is TGTGCCAGCAGACTAGCGGGAGCGGGAGATACGCAGTATTTT. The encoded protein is CASRLAGAGDTQYF.

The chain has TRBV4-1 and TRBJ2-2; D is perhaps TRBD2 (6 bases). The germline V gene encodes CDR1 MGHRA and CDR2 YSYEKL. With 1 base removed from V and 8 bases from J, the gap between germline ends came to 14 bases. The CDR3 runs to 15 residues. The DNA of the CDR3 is TGCGCCAGCAGCCAAGCGTCGGGAGTAATGGGGGAGCTGTTTTTT. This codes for CASSQASGVMGELFF.

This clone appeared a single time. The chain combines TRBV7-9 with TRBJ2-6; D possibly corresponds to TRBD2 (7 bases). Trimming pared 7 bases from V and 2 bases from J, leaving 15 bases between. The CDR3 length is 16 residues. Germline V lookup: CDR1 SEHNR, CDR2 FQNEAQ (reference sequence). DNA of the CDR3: TGTGCCAGCATTCCACGGGGGGCGCCTGGGGCCAACGTCCTGACTTTC. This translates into CASIPRGAPGANVLTF.

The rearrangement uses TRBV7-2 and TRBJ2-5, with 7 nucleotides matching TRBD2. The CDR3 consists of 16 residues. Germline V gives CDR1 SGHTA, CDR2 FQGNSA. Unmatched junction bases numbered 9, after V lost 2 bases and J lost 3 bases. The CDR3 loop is CASSLWSLAEKETQYF. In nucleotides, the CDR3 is TGTGCCAGCAGCTTATGGTCTCTAGCGGAGAAAGAGACCCAGTACTTC.

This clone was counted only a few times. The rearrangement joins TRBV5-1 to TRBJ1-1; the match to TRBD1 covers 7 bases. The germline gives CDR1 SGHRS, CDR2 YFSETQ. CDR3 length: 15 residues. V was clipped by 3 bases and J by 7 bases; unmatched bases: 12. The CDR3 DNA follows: TGCGCCAGCAGCTACATAACAGGGGCCGCCGATGAAGCTTTCTTT. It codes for CASSYITGAADEAFF.

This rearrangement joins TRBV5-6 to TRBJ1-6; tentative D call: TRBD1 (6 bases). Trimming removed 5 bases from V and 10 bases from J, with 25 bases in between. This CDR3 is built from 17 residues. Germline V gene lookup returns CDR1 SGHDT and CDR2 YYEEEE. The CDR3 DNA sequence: TGTGCCAGCAGTCCCGAGGGGGGGGCAACATATGGATCACCCCTCCACTTT. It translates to CASSPEGGATYGSPLHF.

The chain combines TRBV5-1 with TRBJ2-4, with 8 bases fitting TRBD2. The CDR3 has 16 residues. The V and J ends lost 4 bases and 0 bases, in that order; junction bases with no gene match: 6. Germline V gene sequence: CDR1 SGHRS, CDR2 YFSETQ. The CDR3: CASSPGGGLAKNIQYF. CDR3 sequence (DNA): TGCGCCAGCAGCCCCGGGGGGGGACTAGCCAAAAACATTCAGTACTTC.

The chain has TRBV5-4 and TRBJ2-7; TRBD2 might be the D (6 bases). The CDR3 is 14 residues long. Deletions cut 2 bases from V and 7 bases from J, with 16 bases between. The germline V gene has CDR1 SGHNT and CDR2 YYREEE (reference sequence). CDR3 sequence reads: CASSLTNGAGEQYF. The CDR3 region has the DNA TGTGCCAGCAGCTTAACTAACGGGGCGGGGGAGCAGTACTTC.

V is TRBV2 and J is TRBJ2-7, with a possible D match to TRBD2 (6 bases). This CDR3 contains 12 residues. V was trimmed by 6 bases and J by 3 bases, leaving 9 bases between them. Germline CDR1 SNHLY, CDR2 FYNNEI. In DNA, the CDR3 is TGTGCCAGCAGGTCTAGCGACTACGAGCAGTACTTC. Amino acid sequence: CASRSSDYEQYF.

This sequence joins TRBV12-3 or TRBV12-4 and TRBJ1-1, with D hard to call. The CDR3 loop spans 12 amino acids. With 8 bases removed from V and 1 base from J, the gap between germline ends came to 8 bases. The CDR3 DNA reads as TGTGCCAGCGTGTCGAGGAACACTGAAGCTTTCTTT. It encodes CASVSRNTEAFF.

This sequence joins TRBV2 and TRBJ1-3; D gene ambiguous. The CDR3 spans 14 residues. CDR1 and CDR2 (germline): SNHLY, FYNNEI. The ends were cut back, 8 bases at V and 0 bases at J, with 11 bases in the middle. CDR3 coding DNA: TGTGCCAGCCTCGAGGGAAACTCTGGAAACACCATATATTTT. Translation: CASLEGNSGNTIYF.

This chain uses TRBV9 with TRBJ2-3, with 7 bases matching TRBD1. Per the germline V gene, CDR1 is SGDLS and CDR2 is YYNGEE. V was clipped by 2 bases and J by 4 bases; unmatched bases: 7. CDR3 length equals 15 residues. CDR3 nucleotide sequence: TGTGCCAGCAGCGTCGTAGGGGGCGATGCAGATACGCAGTATTTT. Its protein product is CASSVVGGDADTQYF.

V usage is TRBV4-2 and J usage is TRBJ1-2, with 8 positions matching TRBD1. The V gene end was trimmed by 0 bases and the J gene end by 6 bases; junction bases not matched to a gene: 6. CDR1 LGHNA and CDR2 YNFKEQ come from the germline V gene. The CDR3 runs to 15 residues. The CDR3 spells CASSQDYRTGNGYTF. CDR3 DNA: TGTGCCAGCAGCCAAGATTATCGGACAGGGAATGGCTACACCTTC.

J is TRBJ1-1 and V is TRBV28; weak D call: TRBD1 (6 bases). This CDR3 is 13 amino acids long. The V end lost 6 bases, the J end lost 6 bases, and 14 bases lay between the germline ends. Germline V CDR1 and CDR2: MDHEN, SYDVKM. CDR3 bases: TGTGCCAGCAGGACCCAGGGGAGCGCTGAAGCTTTCTTT. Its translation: CASRTQGSAEAFF.